Given below is one TCR beta chain in context. Its antigen remains unknown. TCRdb recomputed calls from the 5' RACE reads with MiXCR, one row per CDR3 protein. This repertoire shows hundreds of thousands of distinct CDR3 sequences, about 15% found once; its top ten account for approximately 20%. The entry originates in a study of T-cell memory formation after mild COVID-19. As for the study in general: TCR clusters largely stayed donor specific.

V was cut by 2 bases and J by 7 bases, with 9 bases left in between. CDR3 length: 13 amino acids. CDR1 is MNHEY, CDR2 SVGAGI, per germline. Study observations and caveats: Pre-infection memory showed some responding clones, and this suggested that cross-reactive memory joined. Clones contracting over day 15 to 85 were CD4/CD8 balanced, with later expanders leaning CD4+.

The TCR was taken from a young man who had mild COVID-19 (a few samples of this study predate the infection). Cell type and time point are not known. The rearrangement uses TRBV6-5 and TRBJ2-1, with D uncertain. Specimen: PBMCs or a T cell subset sorted from them (not recorded which). DNA for the CDR3: TGTGCCAGCAGTTACGTCGTCGGTAATGAGCAGTTCTTC. Translation: CASSYVVGNEQFF.